One and the same sample provided the 4 T cell receptor beta chains below, sequenced in a study of shared clonotypes between healthy human individuals. The table came from immunoSEQ multiplex PCR; TCRdb's copy has only in-frame clones and leaves some out. The sample includes 400,000 or so clones, around 96% of them seen just once. Specimen: memory CD8+ T cells sorted from blood. Subset in this sample: CD45RO+ cells pooled with CCR7-negative TemRA cells. These receptors originate from a man under 40 in good health.

This rearrangement joins TRBV6-1 to TRBJ1-2, with D possibly being TRBD1 (5 bases). Germline V lookup: CDR1 MNHNS, CDR2 SASEGT. V lost 5 bases to trimming and J lost 10 bases, with 17 bases between them. This CDR3 comprises 13 residues. The CDR3 spells CASSQTGPQPYTF. The CDR3 bases are TGTGCCAGCAGTCAAACAGGACCCCAACCCTACACCTTC.

In DNA, the CDR3 is TGCGCCAGCAGCTTGGCGTCCTTCAGCGACCTCCAAGAGACCCAGTACTTC. The encoded protein is CASSLASFSDLQETQYF. The chain couples TRBV5-1 to TRBJ2-5; D ambiguous. The V end was cut by 0 bases, the J end by 1 base, with 16 bases between. CDR1 is SGHRS, CDR2 YFSETQ, per germline. The CDR3 consists of 17 residues. The variable domain in full, with the rest retrieved from reference TRBV5-1 and TRBJ2-5, is KAGVTQTPRYLIKTRGQQVTLSCSPISGHRSVSWYQQTPGQGLQFLFEYFSETQRNKGNFPGRFSGRQFSNSRSEMNVSTLELGDSALYLCASSLASFSDLQETQYFGPGTRLLVL.

CDR3 sequence (DNA): TGTGCCAGTAGTATGAGGCACACACCGAGGGGACTAGCGGACAATGAGCAGTTCTTC. It translates to CASSMRHTPRGLADNEQFF. The chain employs TRBV19 and TRBJ2-1; 11 bases fit TRBD2. Germline CDR1 is LNHDA and CDR2 is SQIVND (reference sequence). The CDR3 is made up of 19 amino acids. Trimming removed 3 bases from V and 5 bases from J; junction bases left unmatched: 15. Full variable domain (rest looked up from reference TRBV19 and TRBJ2-1): DGGITQSPKYLFRKEGQNVTLSCEQNLNHDAMYWYRQDPGQGLRLIYYSQIVNDFQKGDIAEGYSVSREKKESFPLTVTSAQKNPTAFYLCASSMRHTPRGLADNEQFFGPGTRLTVL.

The chain links TRBV9 to TRBJ1-5, with a tentative D call TRBD1 (6 bases). V lost 6 bases, J lost 4 bases, and 14 bases lay in between. This CDR3 has 14 amino acids. From germline, CDR1 is SGDLS and CDR2 YYNGEE. The CDR3 is CASNAGDLNQPQHF. CDR3 coding DNA: TGTGCCAGCAACGCAGGGGACCTTAATCAGCCCCAGCATTTT.